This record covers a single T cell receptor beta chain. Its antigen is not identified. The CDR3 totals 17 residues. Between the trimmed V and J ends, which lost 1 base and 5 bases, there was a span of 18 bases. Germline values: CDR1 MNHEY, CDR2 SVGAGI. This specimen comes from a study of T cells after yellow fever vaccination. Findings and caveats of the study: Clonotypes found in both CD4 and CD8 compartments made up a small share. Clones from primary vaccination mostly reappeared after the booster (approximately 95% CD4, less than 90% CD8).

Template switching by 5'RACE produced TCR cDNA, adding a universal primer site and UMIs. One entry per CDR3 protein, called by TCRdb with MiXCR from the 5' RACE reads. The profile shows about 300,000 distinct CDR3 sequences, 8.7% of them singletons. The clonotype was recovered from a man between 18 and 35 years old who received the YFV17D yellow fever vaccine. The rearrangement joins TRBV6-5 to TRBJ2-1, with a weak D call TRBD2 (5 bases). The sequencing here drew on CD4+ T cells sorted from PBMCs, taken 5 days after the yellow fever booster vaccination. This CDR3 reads CASSYWRAPSANNEQFF. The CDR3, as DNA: TGTGCCAGCAGTTACTGGCGGGCGCCTTCTGCGAACAATGAGCAGTTCTTC.